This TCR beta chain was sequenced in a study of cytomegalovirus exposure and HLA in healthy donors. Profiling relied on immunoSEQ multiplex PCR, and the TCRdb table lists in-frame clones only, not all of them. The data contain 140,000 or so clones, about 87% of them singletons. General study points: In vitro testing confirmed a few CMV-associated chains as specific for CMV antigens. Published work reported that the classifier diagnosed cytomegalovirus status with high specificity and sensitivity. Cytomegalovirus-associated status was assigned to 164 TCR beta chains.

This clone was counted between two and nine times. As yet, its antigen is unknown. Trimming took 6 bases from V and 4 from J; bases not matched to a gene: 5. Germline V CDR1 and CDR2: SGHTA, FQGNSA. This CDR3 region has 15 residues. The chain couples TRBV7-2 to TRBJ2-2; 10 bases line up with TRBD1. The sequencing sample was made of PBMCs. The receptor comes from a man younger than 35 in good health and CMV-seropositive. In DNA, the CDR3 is TGTGCCAGCAGATCCCGGACAGGGGGCACCGGGGAGCTGTTTTTT. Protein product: CASRSRTGGTGELFF.